These 27 T cell receptor beta chains were sequenced from one sample in a study of blood T cell repertoires in COVID-19. TCRdb's table, derived via immunoSEQ multiplex PCR, lists solely in-frame clones and lacks some. The data show approximately 200,000 clones, under 90% seen once. The specimen was peripheral blood. The receptor source for this set is a woman aged 55 to 70 who had recovered from COVID-19.

The rearrangement links TRBV6-5 to TRBJ1-1, with 7 bases that match TRBD1. With 5 bases clipped from V and 7 bases from J, the junction kept 7 bases outside the gene matches. This CDR3 has 13 residues. CDR1 MNHEY and CDR2 SVGAGI come from the germline V gene. The CDR3 here is CASSKQGRGEAFF. Here the CDR3 DNA reads TGTGCCAGCAGTAAACAGGGGCGGGGTGAAGCTTTCTTT.

J is TRBJ1-1 and V is TRBV30, with a tentative D call TRBD1 (5 bases). The V end lost 3 bases, the J end lost 3 bases, and 8 bases lay between the germline ends. This CDR3 contains 12 residues. Germline values: CDR1 GTSNPN, CDR2 SVGIG (reference sequence). This chain's CDR3 is CAWRGRDTEAFF. The CDR3 DNA is TGTGCCTGGAGGGGCAGGGACACTGAAGCTTTCTTT.

The chain couples TRBV18 to TRBJ1-6; possible D gene TRBD1, 5 bases. This CDR3 contains 13 residues. Trimming removed 4 bases at V and 10 bases at J, with 11 bases between. Germline V gene data show CDR1 as KGHSH and CDR2 as LQKENI. CDR3 in DNA: TGTGCCAGCTCACAAGGGGCTAACTCACCCCTCCACTTT. Residues: CASSQGANSPLHF.

The V gene is TRBV7-3, the J gene TRBJ2-3; D not certain. Per germline, CDR1 SGHTA and CDR2 FQGTGA. CDR3 length: 13 amino acids. Trimming stripped 3 bases from V and 5 bases from J, with 9 bases between. As DNA, the CDR3 is TGTGCCAGCAGCTTCGGCGGTGTAGATACGCAGTATTTT. This sequence encodes CASSFGGVDTQYF.

V and J are TRBV6-5 and TRBJ1-1; D gene unclear. Germline loops: CDR1 MNHEY, CDR2 SVGAGI. There are 14 residues in the CDR3. Trimming stripped 1 base from V and 3 bases from J, with 9 bases between. CDR3 loop: CASSYWVGDTEAFF. The CDR3 DNA follows: TGTGCCAGCAGTTACTGGGTGGGCGACACTGAAGCTTTCTTT.

V usage is TRBV6-6 and J usage is TRBJ1-5; D gene ambiguous. This CDR3 is built from 15 residues. CDR1 MNHNY and CDR2 SVGAGI come from the germline V gene (reference sequence). Trimming took 6 bases from V and 1 from J, leaving 13 bases between them. The CDR3 protein is CASSNRVESNQPQHF. For the CDR3, the DNA is TGTGCCAGCAGCAATAGAGTCGAGAGCAATCAGCCCCAGCATTTT.

This clone was seen repeatedly, ten times or more. The chain links TRBV9 to TRBJ2-2; D is unclear. CDR3 size: 15 residues. Germline assignment: CDR1 SGDLS and CDR2 YYNGEE. V lost 0 bases, J lost 4 bases, and 10 bases lay in between. DNA for the CDR3: TGTGCCAGCAGCGTAGTCGAGAGGCCCACCGGGGAGCTGTTTTTT. Its translation is CASSVVERPTGELFF.

The rearrangement links TRBV6-5 to TRBJ1-2; 9 bases agree with TRBD1. Germline CDR1 is MNHEY and CDR2 is SVGAGI. The V gene end was trimmed by 3 bases and the J gene end by 4 bases; junction bases not matched to a gene: 6. The CDR3 consists of 15 residues. Here the CDR3 DNA reads TGTGCCAGCAGTTATTCACAGGGGGCTGCCTATGGCTACACCTTC. Residues: CASSYSQGAAYGYTF.

V gene TRBV4-3 combines with J gene TRBJ2-5, with TRBD2 matching 12 bases. The CDR3 covers 15 residues. V was clipped by 2 bases and J by 2 bases; unmatched bases: 0. Germline V lookup: CDR1 LGHNA, CDR2 YSLEER. The CDR3 DNA follows: TGCGCCAGCAGCCAAACTAGCGGGGGGCAAGAGACCCAGTACTTC. It encodes CASSQTSGGQETQYF.

This clone was seen a single time. The CDR3, as DNA: TGCGCCAGCAGCTGGGGACTCTCTGGGGCCAACGTCCTGACTTTC. Its translation: CASSWGLSGANVLTF. V gene TRBV5-1 combines with J gene TRBJ2-6, with D possibly TRBD2 on 6 matching bases. The CDR3 has 15 amino acids. Germline V gene data show CDR1 as SGHRS and CDR2 as YFSETQ. The germline V and J ends were trimmed by 3 bases and 0 bases, with 7 bases remaining between them.

This chain connects TRBV3-1 (or the pseudogene TRBV3-2) to TRBJ2-5; TRBD2 is a possible D gene (6 bases). The germline gives CDR1 LGHDT, CDR2 YNNKEL (reference sequence). V was pared by 3 bases and J by 0 bases, with 14 bases between. The CDR3 has 16 residues. The CDR3 bases are TGTGCCAGCAGCCACCGACCTACTAGCTACCAAGAGACCCAGTACTTC. Protein: CASSHRPTSYQETQYF.

The gene calls are TRBV5-1 and TRBJ1-6; 7 nucleotides agree with TRBD1. The CDR3 totals 17 residues. V dropped 4 bases and J dropped 5; count of bases not matched to a gene: 12. Germline V lookup: CDR1 SGHRS, CDR2 YFSETQ. The CDR3 coding sequence is TGCGCCAGCAGCGTGACAGGGTTTCCAGGGGATAATTCACCCCTCCACTTT. Protein sequence: CASSVTGFPGDNSPLHF.

This clone was observed once. The chain has TRBV10-3 and TRBJ2-2; possibly TRBD2 for D (6 bases). The CDR3 consists of 12 residues. Between the trimmed V and J ends, which lost 6 bases and 6 bases, there was a span of 8 bases. CDR1 and CDR2 from the germline V gene are ENHRY and SYGVKD. The CDR3 spells CAIREGPGELFF. The CDR3 DNA reads TGTGCCATCAGGGAGGGCCCCGGGGAGCTGTTTTTT.

The gene calls are TRBV12-3 or TRBV12-4 and TRBJ2-1; TRBD2 is a possible D gene (6 bases). The CDR3 loop spans 13 amino acids. V lost 4 bases, J lost 10 bases, and 14 bases lay in between. The CDR3 sequence: CASSSIFGREQFF. The CDR3 DNA follows: TGTGCCAGCAGTTCAATTTTTGGGAGGGAGCAGTTCTTC.

This clone was recorded a few times. This chain connects TRBV3-1 (or the pseudogene TRBV3-2) to TRBJ2-1, with 7 bases aligning to TRBD2. Germline V gene sequence: CDR1 LGHDT, CDR2 YNNKEL (reference sequence). The CDR3 runs to 13 residues. Losses at the gene ends were 4 bases for V and 8 bases for J; bases not matched to a gene: 5. The CDR3 region has the DNA TGTGCCAGCAGCCCACCAACTAGCGATGAGCAGTTCTTC. It is translated as CASSPPTSDEQFF.

This chain links TRBV18 with TRBJ2-7; 7 nucleotides align to TRBD1. Looked up from germline, CDR1 is KGHSH and CDR2 is LQKENI. Trimming cost V 3 bases and J 4 bases; bases outside gene matches: 6. The CDR3 is made up of 14 amino acids. CDR3: CASSPTGTAYEQYF. CDR3 DNA: TGTGCCAGCTCACCTACCGGGACAGCTTACGAGCAGTACTTC.

The chain employs TRBV14 and TRBJ1-2, with D hard to call. Trimming left V 4 bases short and J 7 bases short, with 16 bases between. The CDR3 is 14 residues long. Germline lookup yields CDR1 SGHDN and CDR2 FVKESK. CDR3 coding DNA: TGTGCCAGCAGCCCCTTCGGGTATCGGGGTGGCTACACCTTC. This codes for CASSPFGYRGGYTF.

The chain couples TRBV13 to TRBJ2-7; D might be TRBD1 (6 bases). V gave up 1 base and J gave up 2 bases, with 6 bases separating them. This CDR3 contains 13 residues. Germline CDR1 PRHDT, CDR2 FYEKMQ (reference sequence). The CDR3 protein is CASSLEGAYEQYF. Here the CDR3 DNA reads TGTGCCAGCAGCTTAGAGGGGGCCTACGAGCAGTACTTC.

The rearrangement links TRBV5-5 to TRBJ2-1; possible D gene TRBD2, 6 bases. Germline V gives CDR1 SGHKS, CDR2 YYEKEE (reference sequence). V was trimmed by 0 bases and J by 2 bases, leaving 9 bases between them. This CDR3 has 15 amino acids. The CDR3 DNA sequence: TGTGCCAGCAGCTTGGGACTAGGAACCTACAATGAGCAGTTCTTC. Amino acid sequence: CASSLGLGTYNEQFF.

The chain uses TRBV3-1 (or the pseudogene TRBV3-2) and TRBJ1-2; TRBD1 might be the D (5 bases). The germline V gene encodes CDR1 LGHDT and CDR2 YNNKEL (reference sequence). V lost 3 bases, J lost 5 bases, and 10 bases lay in between. The CDR3 loop spans 13 amino acids. The CDR3 DNA reads TGTGCCAGCAGCCAGTGGGGGGTATATGGCTACACCTTC. Its protein is CASSQWGVYGYTF.

The rearrangement uses TRBV6-4 and TRBJ2-1; the D gene is possibly TRBD1 (6 bases). Between the trimmed V and J ends, which lost 3 bases and 7 bases, there was a span of 16 bases. The V gene's germline CDR1 is MRHNA and CDR2 SNTAGT. This CDR3 comprises 15 residues. For the CDR3, the DNA is TGTGCCAGCAGTGAAAATTTCGGGACAACAAATGAGCAGTTCTTC. Translating gives CASSENFGTTNEQFF.

The rearrangement uses TRBV9 and TRBJ1-2; 8 bases fit TRBD1. In germline, CDR1 is SGDLS, CDR2 YYNGEE. Germline trimming cut 0 bases from V and 8 bases from J; bases unmatched to any gene: 9. The CDR3 runs 15 residues. CDR3 region: CASSVAQAGGGGYTF. The CDR3 nucleotides are TGTGCCAGCAGCGTAGCCCAAGCAGGGGGCGGCGGCTACACCTTC.

V gene TRBV6-1 combines with J gene TRBJ1-2; D gene uncertain. V was clipped by 5 bases and J by 3 bases, with 4 bases between them. Germline CDR1 and CDR2: MNHNS and SASEGT. The CDR3 consists of 11 residues. CDR3 sequence reads: CASSPYYGYTF. The DNA for the CDR3 is TGTGCCAGCAGTCCCTACTATGGCTACACCTTC.

The rearrangement uses TRBV5-1 and TRBJ2-7; TRBD1 agrees at 7 bases. There are 14 residues in the CDR3. The V gene end was trimmed by 3 bases and the J gene end by 2 bases; junction bases not matched to a gene: 5. The germline V gene encodes CDR1 SGHRS and CDR2 YFSETQ. CDR3 amino acids: CASSWDRVTYEQYF. The CDR3 region has the DNA TGCGCCAGCAGCTGGGACAGAGTAACCTACGAGCAGTACTTC. The full variable domain, with the rest looked up from reference TRBV5-1 and TRBJ2-7, is KAGVTQTPRYLIKTRGQQVTLSCSPISGHRSVSWYQQTPGQGLQFLFEYFSETQRNKGNFPGRFSGRQFSNSRSEMNVSTLELGDSALYLCASSWDRVTYEQYFGPGTRLTVT.

The chain carries TRBV6-2 or TRBV6-3 and TRBJ1-2; TRBD1 matches at 7 bases. Germline-derived CDR1 and CDR2 are MNHEY and SVGEGT. This CDR3 contains 14 residues. Trimming cost V 8 bases and J 5 bases; bases outside gene matches: 11. CDR3: CASGPLQGWYGYTF. The CDR3 nucleotides are TGTGCCAGCGGCCCTTTACAGGGGTGGTATGGCTACACCTTC.

V is TRBV7-6 and J is TRBJ2-3; TRBD2 matches at 10 bases. Germline-derived CDR1 and CDR2 are SGHVS and FNYEAQ. Trimming took 5 bases from V and 2 from J; bases not matched to a gene: 7. The CDR3 is 16 amino acids. CDR3 protein: CASSHRLAGITDTQYF. The CDR3 DNA is TGTGCCAGCAGCCACCGACTAGCGGGCATCACAGATACGCAGTATTTT.

This sequence joins TRBV5-1 and TRBJ1-6; D call uncertain. Germline V gives CDR1 SGHRS, CDR2 YFSETQ. V was shortened by 0 bases and J by 0 bases, with 4 bases between the two germline ends. This CDR3 region has 15 residues. CDR3 amino acids: CASSLDSSYNSPLHF. Written as DNA, the CDR3 is TGCGCCAGCAGCTTGGACAGCTCCTATAATTCACCCCTCCACTTT. The whole variable domain, filled in from reference TRBV5-1 and TRBJ1-6, reads KAGVTQTPRYLIKTRGQQVTLSCSPISGHRSVSWYQQTPGQGLQFLFEYFSETQRNKGNFPGRFSGRQFSNSRSEMNVSTLELGDSALYLCASSLDSSYNSPLHFGNGTRLTVT.